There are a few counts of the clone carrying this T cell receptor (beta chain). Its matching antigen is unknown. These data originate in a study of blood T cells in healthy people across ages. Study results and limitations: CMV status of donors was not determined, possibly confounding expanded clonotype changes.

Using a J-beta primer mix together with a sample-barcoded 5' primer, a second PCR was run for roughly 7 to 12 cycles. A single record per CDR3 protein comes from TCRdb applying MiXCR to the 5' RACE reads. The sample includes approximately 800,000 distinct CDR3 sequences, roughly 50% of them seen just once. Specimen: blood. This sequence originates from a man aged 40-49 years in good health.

In DNA form, the CDR3 reads TGTGCCAGCAGCCCTCCGAGCTCCTATAATTCACCCCTCCACTTT. Translated, it gives CASSPPSSYNSPLHF. This chain joins TRBV27 and TRBJ1-6, with D uncertain. CDR3 size: 15 residues. The V and J ends lost 6 bases and 0 bases respectively, with 9 bases between them. Germline-derived CDR1 and CDR2 are MNHEY and SMNVEV (reference sequence).